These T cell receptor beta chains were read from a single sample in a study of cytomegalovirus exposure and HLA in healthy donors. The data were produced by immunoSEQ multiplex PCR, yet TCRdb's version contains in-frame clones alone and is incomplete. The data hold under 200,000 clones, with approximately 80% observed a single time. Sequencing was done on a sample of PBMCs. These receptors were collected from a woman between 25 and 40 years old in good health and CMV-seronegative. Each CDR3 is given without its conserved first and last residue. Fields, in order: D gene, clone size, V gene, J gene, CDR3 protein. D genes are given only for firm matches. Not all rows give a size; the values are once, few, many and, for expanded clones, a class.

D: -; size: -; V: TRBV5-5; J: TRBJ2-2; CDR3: ASSLYGTGELF
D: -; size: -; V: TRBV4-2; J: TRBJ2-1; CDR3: ASSQESSASSYNEQF
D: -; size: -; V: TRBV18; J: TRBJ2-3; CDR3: ASSLLADTQY
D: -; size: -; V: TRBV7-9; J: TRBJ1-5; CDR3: ASSSNRNQPQH
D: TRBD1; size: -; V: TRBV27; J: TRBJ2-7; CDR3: ASSKSRDRAYEQY
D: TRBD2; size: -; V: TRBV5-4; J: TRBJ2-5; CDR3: ASSAGTSEASQETQY
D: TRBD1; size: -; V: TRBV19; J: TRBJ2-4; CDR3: ASSPTGTGKNIQY
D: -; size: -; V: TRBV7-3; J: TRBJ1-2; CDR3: ASSLKEARENYGYT
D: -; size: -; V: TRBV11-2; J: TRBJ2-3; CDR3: ASSLGPTDTQY
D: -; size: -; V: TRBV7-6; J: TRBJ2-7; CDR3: ASSSTLGRGQSYEQY
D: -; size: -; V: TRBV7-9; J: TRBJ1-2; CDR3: ASSLMGWDGYT
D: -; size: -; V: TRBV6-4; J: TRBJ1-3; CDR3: ASPGRHSGNTIY
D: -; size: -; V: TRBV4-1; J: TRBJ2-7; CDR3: ASSQVTSADEQY
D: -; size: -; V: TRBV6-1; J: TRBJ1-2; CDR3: ASSDFYYGDYGYT
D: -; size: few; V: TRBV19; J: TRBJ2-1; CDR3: ASSDVHTPNLGEQF
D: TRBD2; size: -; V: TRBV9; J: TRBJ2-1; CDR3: ASSVAGGLAGLGSYNEQF
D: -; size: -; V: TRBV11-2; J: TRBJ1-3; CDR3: ASSVVFGGDGNTIY
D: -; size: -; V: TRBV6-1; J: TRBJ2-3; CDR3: ASRRPGGTDTQY
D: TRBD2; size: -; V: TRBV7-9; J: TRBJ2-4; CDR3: ASSPRLAGGQNIQY
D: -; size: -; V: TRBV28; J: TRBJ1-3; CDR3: ASKNTGSGNTIY
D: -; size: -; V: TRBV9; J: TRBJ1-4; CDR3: ASSVGAGAGEKLF
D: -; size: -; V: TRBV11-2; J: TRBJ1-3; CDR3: ASSLRRQGRNTIY
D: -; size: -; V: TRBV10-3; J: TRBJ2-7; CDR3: AISEPREYEQY
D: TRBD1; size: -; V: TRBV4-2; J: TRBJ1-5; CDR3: ASSLLTGTLDQPQH
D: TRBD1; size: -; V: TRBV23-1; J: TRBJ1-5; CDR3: ASSQPGGQPQH
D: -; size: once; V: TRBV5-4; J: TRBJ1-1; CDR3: ASSSRSSMNTEAF
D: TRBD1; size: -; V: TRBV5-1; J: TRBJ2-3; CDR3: ASNFQGQGDGDTQY
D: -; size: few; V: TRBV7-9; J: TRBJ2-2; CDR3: ASSPTGGPNTGELF
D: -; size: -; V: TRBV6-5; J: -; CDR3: ASSYANLAPGEQY
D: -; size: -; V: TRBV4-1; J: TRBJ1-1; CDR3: ASSHGMNTEAF
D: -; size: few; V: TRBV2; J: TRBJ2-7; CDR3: ASKSLVLLYEQY
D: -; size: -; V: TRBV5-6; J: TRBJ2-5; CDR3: ASSLAARQETQY
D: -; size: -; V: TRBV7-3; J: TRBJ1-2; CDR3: ASSLFMEDDGYT
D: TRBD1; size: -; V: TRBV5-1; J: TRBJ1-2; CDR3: ASSSGDRGSNYGYT
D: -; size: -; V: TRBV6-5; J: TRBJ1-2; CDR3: ASSFRDSDGYT
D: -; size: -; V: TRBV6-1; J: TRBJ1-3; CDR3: ASKGGYDTIY
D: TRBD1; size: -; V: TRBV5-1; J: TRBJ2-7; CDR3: ASGDRDRGPQEQY
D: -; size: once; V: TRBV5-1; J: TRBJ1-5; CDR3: ASSPEGGLFQPQH
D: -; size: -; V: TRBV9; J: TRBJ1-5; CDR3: ASSTGTLNQPQH
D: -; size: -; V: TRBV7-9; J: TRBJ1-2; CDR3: ASSLARADGYT
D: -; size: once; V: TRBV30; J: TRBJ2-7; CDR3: AWSVGGFSYEQY
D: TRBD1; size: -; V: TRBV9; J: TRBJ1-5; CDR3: ASSFSGQGNQPQH
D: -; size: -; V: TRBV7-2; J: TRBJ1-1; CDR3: ASSLGGDSRGAF